This T cell receptor beta chain was sequenced in a study of blood T cells in healthy people across ages. The use of a sample-barcoded 5' primer and a J-beta primer mix characterized a second PCR of about 7 to 12 cycles. TCRdb re-called the 5' RACE reads with MiXCR, one entry per CDR3 protein. The profile shows around 1,500,000 distinct CDR3 sequences, 28% of them singletons. V lost 3 bases to trimming and J lost 4 bases, with 16 bases between them. The CDR3 is made up of 16 amino acids. Per the germline V gene, CDR1 is ENHRY and CDR2 is SYGVKD. The chain carries TRBV10-3 and TRBJ2-1, with D perhaps matching TRBD1 or TRBD2 (5 bases each). The sequencing sample was made of blood. The TCR was taken from a woman aged 25 to 39 in good health. This CDR3 reads CAISDSGAPRYNEQFF. For the CDR3, the DNA is TGTGCCATCAGTGACTCCGGGGCACCAAGGTACAATGAGCAGTTCTTC.